Listed here are 26 T cell receptor beta chains from one sample, sequenced in a study of radiation and T cells in renal cell carcinoma. The table came from immunoSEQ multiplex PCR; TCRdb's copy has only in-frame clones and leaves some out. The sample yields 140,000 or so clones, around nine tenths seen once. Indicated time point: baseline pretreatment blood. Treatment defined: 15 Gy SBRT to primary tumor, nephrectomy 4 weeks later. The sequenced sample was blood, obtained from a patient whose treatment included radiotherapy and nephrectomy. These receptors were collected from a woman aged 45-65 years with renal cell carcinoma.

The CDR3 loop reads CASSSNRAGRFGELFF. CDR3 nucleotide sequence: TGTGCCAGCAGCTCTAACCGGGCAGGGAGGTTCGGGGAGCTGTTTTTT. The chain combines TRBV7-2 with TRBJ2-2; maybe TRBD2 (6 bases). The CDR3 totals 16 residues. V dropped 4 bases and J dropped 7 bases, with 19 bases sitting between them. Germline loops: CDR1 SGHTA, CDR2 FQGNSA.

The chain employs TRBV6-5 and TRBJ2-1; no clear D. CDR1 and CDR2 from the germline V gene are MNHEY and SVGAGI. The CDR3 contains 13 residues. V dropped 6 bases and J dropped 6 bases, with 12 bases sitting between them. Here the CDR3 reads CASSPSVSNEQFF. CDR3 coding DNA: TGTGCCAGCAGCCCTTCCGTTAGCAATGAGCAGTTCTTC.

The J gene is TRBJ2-1, the V gene TRBV14, with 8 bases that match TRBD2. Germline CDR1 reads SGHDN; CDR2 reads FVKESK. The CDR3 is 15 amino acids. Losses at the gene ends were 3 bases for V and 1 base for J; bases not matched to a gene: 2. The chain's CDR3 is CASSQERGSYNEQFF. For the CDR3, the DNA is TGTGCCAGCAGCCAGGAGCGGGGGTCCTACAATGAGCAGTTCTTC. The full variable domain, with the rest looked up from reference TRBV14 and TRBJ2-1, is EAGVTQFPSHSVIEKGQTVTLRCDPISGHDNLYWYRRVMGKEIKFLLHFVKESKQDESGMPNNRFLAERTGGTYSTLKVQPAELEDSGVYFCASSQERGSYNEQFFGPGTRLTVL.

V usage is TRBV29-1 and J usage is TRBJ1-1, with D tentatively TRBD1 (5 bases). The V gene's germline CDR1 is SQVTM and CDR2 ANQGSEA. The CDR3 consists of 13 residues. V was shortened by 5 bases and J by 3 bases, with 13 bases between the two germline ends. The CDR3, as DNA: TGCAGCGTTCGGACACAGTCGGACACTGAAGCTTTCTTT. This codes for CSVRTQSDTEAFF.

The chain is built from TRBV5-1 and TRBJ2-5; D uncertain. The CDR3 sequence is 16 residues long. V was pared by 0 bases and J by 1 base, with 13 bases between. CDR1 SGHRS and CDR2 YFSETQ come from the germline V gene. CDR3 DNA: TGCGCCAGCAGCTTGGGGGCAGGAGAAACCCAAGAGACCCAGTACTTC. Protein sequence: CASSLGAGETQETQYF.

The chain is built from TRBV5-1 and TRBJ2-2; tentatively, D is TRBD2 (6 bases). The CDR3 is 17 amino acids. Per the germline V gene, CDR1 is SGHRS and CDR2 is YFSETQ. V shed 4 bases and J shed 2 bases, with 18 bases lying between them. CDR3 DNA: TGCGCCAGCAGCCTTGGGAACGCGGGGTCAAACACCGGGGAGCTGTTTTTT. It translates to CASSLGNAGSNTGELFF.

J is TRBJ1-2 and V is TRBV6-5; D unclear. V lost 0 bases and J 2 bases, leaving 7 bases between the germline ends. CDR3 size: 14 residues. Germline CDR1 and CDR2: MNHEY and SVGAGI. The CDR3, as DNA: TGTGCCAGCAGTTACTCGAGTCAGAACTATGGCTACACCTTC. It encodes CASSYSSQNYGYTF.

This sequence joins TRBV7-2 and TRBJ2-1, with no clear D. From germline, CDR1 is SGHTA and CDR2 FQGNSA. The CDR3 runs to 13 residues. The V end lost 1 base, the J end lost 5 bases, and 6 bases lay between the germline ends. Written as DNA, the CDR3 is TGTGCCAGCAGCTTAGACAGAGACAATGAGCAGTTCTTC. This sequence encodes CASSLDRDNEQFF.

This chain connects TRBV2 to TRBJ2-3; the D gene is possibly TRBD2 (5 bases). V lost 5 bases and J 6 bases, leaving 21 bases between the germline ends. Germline V gene sequence: CDR1 SNHLY, CDR2 FYNNEI. The CDR3 totals 16 residues. The CDR3 DNA is TGTGCCAGCAGTCCCGGGAACCCCCCTCTGGCGGATACGCAGTATTTT. Translated: CASSPGNPPLADTQYF. The full variable domain, in which reference TRBV2 and TRBJ2-3 provide the parts outside the CDR3, is EPEVTQTPSHQVTQMGQEVILRCVPISNHLYFYWYRQILGQKVEFLVSFYNNEISEKSEIFDDQFSVERPDGSNFTLKIRSTKLEDSAMYFCASSPGNPPLADTQYFGPGTRLTVL.

The V call is TRBV7-9, the J call TRBJ2-1; D possibly matches TRBD1 or TRBD2 (6 bases each). The germline V gene has CDR1 SEHNR and CDR2 FQNEAQ (reference sequence). CDR3 length: 14 amino acids. Trimming left V 3 bases short and J 2 bases short, with 8 bases between. CDR3 DNA: TGTGCCAGCAGCTTCGGGGGCCCCTACAATGAGCAGTTCTTC. It specifies CASSFGGPYNEQFF.

This clone occurred once. This chain uses TRBV5-1 with TRBJ2-2; either TRBD1 or TRBD2 may fit D (5 bases each). This CDR3 contains 15 residues. Germline CDR1 is SGHRS and CDR2 is YFSETQ. V dropped 6 bases and J dropped 2 bases, with 14 bases sitting between them. The chain's CDR3 is CASTNLGVNTGELFF. The CDR3 nucleotides read TGCGCCAGCACCAACTTGGGGGTAAACACCGGGGAGCTGTTTTTT.

The V call is TRBV6-5, the J call TRBJ1-6; TRBD1 is a possible D gene (5 bases). Germline loops: CDR1 MNHEY, CDR2 SVGAGI. The CDR3 consists of 16 residues. V shed 0 bases and J shed 7 bases, with 13 bases lying between them. The CDR3 sequence is CASSYSHRGENSPLHF. CDR3 nucleotide sequence: TGTGCCAGCAGTTACTCGCATAGGGGAGAAAATTCACCCCTCCACTTT.

The J gene is TRBJ1-1, the V gene TRBV4-1; D might be TRBD1 (5 bases). The germline V gene encodes CDR1 MGHRA and CDR2 YSYEKL. The CDR3 spans 16 residues. V was trimmed by 3 bases and J by 4 bases, leaving 18 bases between them. CDR3 coding DNA: TGCGCCAGCAGCCACCCCCTTTGGACACGGGGCACTGAAGCTTTCTTT. Its protein product is CASSHPLWTRGTEAFF.

The rearrangement joins TRBV15 to TRBJ1-5; 9 positions match TRBD1. V trimming: 3 bases; J trimming: 6 bases; junction bases outside the gene matches: 12. The CDR3 extends over 17 amino acids. Germline CDR1 is LNHNV and CDR2 is YYDKDF (reference sequence). The CDR3 DNA is TGTGCCACCAGCAGTCCCCTTGGACAGGGGACGGGTCAGCCCCAGCATTTT. It specifies CATSSPLGQGTGQPQHF.

The V call is TRBV7-3, the J call TRBJ2-3; D is uncertain. The CDR3 is made up of 16 amino acids. CDR1 SGHTA and CDR2 FQGTGA come from the germline V gene. V was pared by 5 bases and J by 0 bases, with 15 bases between. The CDR3 sequence: CASSVMGASSTDTQYF. The CDR3 DNA reads TGTGCCAGCAGCGTCATGGGCGCTTCTAGCACAGATACGCAGTATTTT.

The chain recombines TRBV7-2 with TRBJ2-7, with D possibly matching TRBD1 (6 bases). The CDR3 is made up of 15 amino acids. Germline V gives CDR1 SGHTA, CDR2 FQGNSA. V was clipped by 0 bases and J by 0 bases, with 9 bases between them. The CDR3 region has the DNA TGTGCCAGCAGCTTAGCGACAGGAAGCTCCTACGAGCAGTACTTC. This gives the protein CASSLATGSSYEQYF.

The chain has TRBV7-9 and TRBJ1-2; D call uncertain. Germline-derived CDR1 and CDR2 are SEHNR and FQNEAQ (reference sequence). The V gene lost 0 bases and the J gene lost 9 bases, with 11 bases spanning the gap. The CDR3 runs 13 residues. The CDR3 region is CASSLAQAVRYTF. The CDR3 DNA is TGTGCCAGCAGCTTAGCCCAAGCAGTCCGCTACACCTTC.

The rearrangement links TRBV4-3 to TRBJ2-7, with D perhaps being TRBD1 or TRBD2 (5 bases each). V shed 0 bases and J shed 5 bases, with 8 bases lying between them. CDR3 length: 13 amino acids. The germline V gene encodes CDR1 LGHNA and CDR2 YSLEER. CDR3 DNA sequence: TGCGCCAGCAGCCAAGATCTGGGGGACGAGCAGTACTTC. Its translation is CASSQDLGDEQYF.

The chain combines TRBV18 with TRBJ1-1; D is unresolved. The V end was cut by 4 bases, the J end by 4 bases, with 10 bases between. The CDR3 covers 13 residues. Germline values: CDR1 KGHSH, CDR2 LQKENI. This chain's CDR3 is CASSLDITTEAFF. The DNA for the CDR3 is TGTGCCAGCTCACTAGACATAACCACTGAAGCTTTCTTT.

The chain uses TRBV10-3 and TRBJ2-3, with D unclear. Germline V CDR1 and CDR2: ENHRY, SYGVKD. V dropped 3 bases and J dropped 7 bases, with 8 bases sitting between them. This CDR3 has 12 amino acids. For the CDR3, the DNA is TGTGCCATCAGTGATAAGGCGAATACGCAGTATTTT. As protein: CAISDKANTQYF.

The chain links TRBV9 to TRBJ2-3, with 8 positions matching TRBD2. V shed 3 bases and J 1 base; nucleotides not matched to a gene: 7. Germline lookup yields CDR1 SGDLS and CDR2 YYNGEE. CDR3 length equals 16 residues. The CDR3 is CASSAPGRAGTDTQYF. In DNA, the CDR3 is TGTGCCAGCAGCGCCCCCGGGAGGGCTGGCACAGATACGCAGTATTTT.

The chain links TRBV6-5 to TRBJ2-7; D gene ambiguous. CDR1 and CDR2 from the germline V gene are MNHEY and SVGAGI. The CDR3 is made up of 13 amino acids. Trimming removed 0 bases at V and 5 bases at J, with 8 bases between. CDR3 sequence: CASSYSVGNEQYF. The CDR3 bases are TGTGCCAGCAGTTACTCTGTGGGGAACGAGCAGTACTTC.

The chain links TRBV5-1 to TRBJ2-7, with D tentatively TRBD1 (5 bases). This CDR3 has 14 residues. Germline-derived CDR1 and CDR2 are SGHRS and YFSETQ. The V end was cut by 1 base, the J end by 5 bases, with 13 bases between. CDR3 in amino acids: CASSLPGRSNEQYF. In nucleotides, the CDR3 is TGCGCCAGCAGCTTGCCAGGGCGAAGTAACGAGCAGTACTTC.

The rearrangement links TRBV5-4 to TRBJ1-1; 10 positions agree with TRBD1. The CDR3 sequence is 18 residues long. The germline gives CDR1 SGHNT, CDR2 YYREEE (reference sequence). J lost 0 bases, V lost 3 bases, and 11 bases had no gene match. This CDR3 reads CASSSPGTGAKMNTEAFF. CDR3 nucleotides: TGTGCCAGCAGCTCGCCCGGGACAGGGGCTAAAATGAACACTGAAGCTTTCTTT.

The chain has TRBV5-1 and TRBJ2-1; TRBD2 matches at 14 bases. The CDR3 runs 17 residues. After removal of 6 bases from V and 4 bases from J, the junction contained 9 bases not matched to a gene. Germline CDR1 and CDR2: SGHRS and YFSETQ. Written as DNA, the CDR3 is TGCGCCAGCAAGCTGACTAGCGGGGGGGCCTGGTACAATGAGCAGTTCTTC. It codes for CASKLTSGGAWYNEQFF.

The J gene is TRBJ2-3, the V gene TRBV21-1; the DNA was not used to check the table's D call, TRBD2. TRBV21-1 is shown as a pseudogene. This CDR3 has 9 residues. CDR3 in amino acids: CASHMSKYF. DNA for the CDR3: TGTGCCAGCCATATGAGTAAGTATTTT.